This T cell receptor beta chain was sequenced during a study of blood T cells in healthy people across ages. The germline V and J ends were trimmed by 0 bases and 2 bases, with 16 bases remaining between them. This CDR3 is 17 amino acids long. Germline V gene sequence: CDR1 LGHNA, CDR2 YNFKEQ. A second PCR, run for roughly 7 to 11 cycles, used a sample-barcoded 5' primer plus a J-beta primer mix. MiXCR was run by TCRdb on the 5' RACE reads, yielding one entry per CDR3 protein. The table includes approximately 800,000 distinct CDR3 sequences, under 40% detected once. Sequenced sample: blood. The genes are TRBV4-2 and TRBJ2-5; the D is unclear. The receptor comes from a man aged 18 to 35 in good health. In nucleotides, the CDR3 is TGTGCCAGCAGCCAAGAAAGCGCGGCGGTCCGACAAGAGACCCAGTACTTC. It yields the protein CASSQESAAVRQETQYF.